This T cell receptor (beta chain) was obtained from a study of T cells in Graves' hyperthyroidism and ophthalmopathy. Across the study: Any treatment followed the collection of peripheral blood at initial diagnosis.

There are a few counts of this clonotype. Authors of the study amplified TCR beta CDR3 regions from RNA transcripts. The HTBI set primed first-round TCR CDR3 RT-PCR. Each CDR3 protein is one row after TCRdb ran MiXCR on the multiplex PCR reads. The top ten clones hold 10% of a sample with hundreds of thousands of distinct CDR3 sequences, approximately 14% of them seen once. This sequence was found in a woman younger than 30 with Graves' hyperthyroidism. Sequencing used blood.

CDR3: CASTSIWGTNEKLFF. CDR3 bases: TGTGCCAGCACCTCTATCTGGGGAACTAATGAAAAACTGTTTTTT. V usage is TRBV6-1 and J usage is TRBJ1-4; D is ambiguous. CDR3 size: 15 residues. Germline CDR1 and CDR2: MNHNS and SASEGT. The V end was cut by 7 bases, the J end by 1 base, with 13 bases between.